This TCR beta chain was profiled in a study of CD8 T cells in ankylosing spondylitis (dated by TCRdb to 2016 to 2017). At the level of the whole study: The study set out to find disease-linked TCR variants by profiling T cell receptor beta repertoires in ankylosing spondylitis patients and healthy donors. In total, the full study cohort was made up of roughly 110 healthy donors and 25 ankylosing spondylitis patients. Peripheral blood samples were taken, and synovial fluid was additionally collected from ankylosing spondylitis patients. Overall study outcomes, separate from this receptor: Significant enrichment of the disease-linked clones was reported in matched synovial fluid samples from ankylosing spondylitis patients. Some motif variants were previously reported in synovial fluid and blood of reactive arthritis patients, suggesting common disease-initiation mechanisms. Blood from ankylosing spondylitis patients appeared to be characterized by a TCR beta motif composed of about eight highly homologous amino acid variants. A CD8+ phenotype was shown by the disease-linked clones, which were found at relatively low frequencies in peripheral blood.

Instrument used: Illumina HiSeq 2500. Quantitative 5'-RACE with molecular barcodes was used to prepare TCR beta libraries. The source study handled its data this way. A new computational method, built on a probabilistic model of VDJ rearrangement, was used to identify disease-linked TCR variants. The public reads were reanalyzed by TCRdb: fastp trimming at Q25, MiXCR alignment, in-frame beta chains only. CDR3 protein sequences are deduplicated, and each keeps its most common genes and DNA. V and J calls and clone size were set by TCRdb, not the authors. The sample profile shows some 220,000 distinct CDR3 sequences; 8.2% of them were found once. In total, the top ten clones hold 4% to 5% of the sample. This clonotype was counted at least ten times. What this receptor recognizes is not known. No much larger clone exists at a distance of one base, and base qualities are not known. This TCR derives from a female donor with ankylosing spondylitis or in good health (not recorded which). Sequenced input: blood, either unsorted or a sorted T cell fraction (not recorded which).

The CDR3 region reads CSARDNKGNFYYGYTF. The nucleotide sequence is given as TGCAGTGCTAGAGATAATAAGGGGAATTTTTACTATGGCTACACCTTC. The rearranged chain carries TRBV20-1 and TRBJ1-2; possibly the D gene is TRBD1, per 5 matching bases. The CDR3 sequence holds 16 residues, the cysteine and phenylalanine included. This entry keeps only the CDR3 DNA: 48 bases, framed from base 1. The germline V gene (reference sequence) yields DFQATT for CDR1 and SNEGSKA for CDR2. Relative to germline, V is 0 bases shorter and J is 3 bases shorter, with 17 bases between their ends.